These T cell receptor beta chains were read from a single sample in a study of blood T cell repertoires in COVID-19. TCRdb's table, derived via immunoSEQ multiplex PCR, lists solely in-frame clones and lacks some. Of about 130,000 clones listed, around 84% are singletons. What was sequenced was PBMCs or T cells enriched from blood (not recorded which). Receptors originate from a man aged 35-49 years with acute COVID-19. Both conserved end residues are part of each CDR3. A D gene is named only where the DNA matches it firmly. Rows give clone size only sometimes, using once, few, many, or a class for an expanded clone.

j_call v_call d_call clone_size cdr3_aa cdr3_nt
TRBJ1-5 TRBV28 TRBD1 NA CASSWGSGGPSNQPQHF TGTGCCAGCAGTTGGGGGTCAGGGGGCCCAAGCAATCAGCCCCAGCATTTT
TRBJ2-3 TRBV3-1/TRBV3-2 NA NA CASSQELRDTQYF TGTGCCAGCAGCCAAGAACTGCGAGATACGCAGTATTTT
TRBJ2-5 TRBV7-7 NA NA CASSSLTGSLALQETQYF TGTGCTAGCAGCTCCCTTACGGGGTCACTAGCCCTCCAAGAGACCCAGTACTTC
TRBJ2-1 TRBV10-3 NA NA CAIAPGGTNNEQFF TGTGCCATCGCACCAGGCGGGACCAACAATGAGCAGTTCTTC
TRBJ2-1 TRBV24-1 NA NA CATSATGDEQFF TGTGCCACCAGTGCGACGGGGGATGAGCAGTTCTTC
TRBJ2-3 TRBV18 TRBD2 NA CASSPISGNTDTQYF TGTGCCAGCTCACCCATTAGCGGGAACACAGATACGCAGTATTTT
TRBJ2-7 TRBV6-1 TRBD1 NA CASSENRGLYEQYF TGTGCCAGCAGTGAGAACAGGGGGCTGTACGAGCAGTACTTC
TRBJ2-7 TRBV6-5 TRBD2 NA CASSYSAGGPHEQYF TGTGCCAGCAGTTACTCAGCGGGAGGTCCCCACGAGCAGTACTTC
TRBJ2-2 TRBV12-3/TRBV12-4 NA NA CASSSDSGGELFF TGTGCCAGCAGTTCCGACAGTGGAGGGGAGCTGTTTTTT
TRBJ1-1 TRBV19 NA NA CASSIAWNTEAFF TGTGCCAGTAGTATAGCATGGAACACTGAAGCTTTCTTT
TRBJ2-7 TRBV7-2 TRBD2 NA CASSLVLAPRYEQYF TGTGCCAGCAGCTTAGTACTAGCGCCCCGCTACGAGCAGTACTTC
TRBJ1-1 TRBV12-5 TRBD1 NA CASGIADRGEAFF TGTGCTAGTGGTATAGCAGACAGGGGGGAGGCTTTCTTT
TRBJ2-1 TRBV4-2 NA NA CASSQAGGPAGVNNEQFF TGTGCCAGCAGCCAAGCCGGGGGCCCGGCGGGAGTGAATAATGAGCAGTTCTTC
TRBJ1-1 TRBV2 NA NA CASPAGLGTEAFF TGTGCCAGCCCAGCCGGCCTCGGGACTGAAGCTTTCTTT
TRBJ1-1 TRBV7-9 NA NA CASSLVEDTEAFF TGTGCCAGCAGCTTAGTTGAGGACACTGAAGCTTTCTTT
TRBJ1-2 TRBV6-5 TRBD1 NA CASSYSRRQGGYGYTF TGTGCCAGCAGTTACTCGAGGCGACAGGGGGGCTATGGCTACACCTTC
TRBJ1-6 TRBV5-1 TRBD1 NA CASSEGQGTNNSPLHF TGCGCCAGCAGCGAGGGACAGGGCACGAATAATTCACCCCTCCACTTT
TRBJ1-1 TRBV3-1/TRBV3-2 NA NA CASSHLQGRQTNTEAFF TGTGCCAGCAGCCATCTCCAAGGGAGGCAGACGAACACTGAAGCTTTCTTT
TRBJ1-1 TRBV6-5 NA NA CASSSPTGTEAFF TGTGCCAGCAGTTCCCCTACCGGGACAGAAGCTTTCTTT
TRBJ1-1 TRBV5-1 NA NA CASSLIGGNTEAFF TGCGCCAGCAGCTTGATCGGAGGGAACACTGAAGCTTTCTTT
TRBJ2-5 TRBV28 NA NA CASSSTRQTIQETQYF TGTGCCAGCAGTTCCACAAGACAGACCATTCAAGAGACCCAGTACTTC
TRBJ2-7 TRBV6-5 NA NA CASSYSIPGAYEQYF TGTGCCAGCAGTTACTCGATACCAGGGGCCTACGAGCAGTACTTC
TRBJ2-7 TRBV24-1 NA NA CATSDYSGGYYEQYF TGTGCCACCAGTGATTACTCCGGGGGTTACTACGAGCAGTACTTC
TRBJ1-5 TRBV19 NA NA CASSRQDNQPQHF TGTGCCAGTAGTAGACAGGACAATCAGCCCCAGCATTTT
TRBJ1-2 TRBV5-5 TRBD1 few CASSLEGQASGGYTF TGTGCCAGCAGCTTGGAAGGACAGGCCAGTGGGGGCTACACCTTC
TRBJ2-7 TRBV20-1 NA NA CSASGTSLYEQYF TGCAGTGCTAGTGGGACAAGCCTCTACGAGCAGTACTTC